Each of the 14 T cell receptor beta chains below was sequenced from the same sample in a study of cytomegalovirus exposure and HLA in healthy donors. PCR used 60 Vbeta primers and 13 Jbeta primers. Repertoires were generated with immunoSEQ multiplex PCR, while TCRdb's copy carries only in-frame clones and drops some. This sample has approximately 210,000 clones, with less than 85% found just once. The sequenced material came from PBMCs. These receptor sequences come from a girl between 5 and 17 years old in good health and CMV-seropositive.

This chain connects TRBV11-2 to TRBJ2-5, with 10 bases matching TRBD1. Unmatched junction bases numbered 4, after V lost 2 bases and J lost 4 bases. The length of the CDR3 is 15 residues. Germline loops: CDR1 SGHAT, CDR2 FQNNGV. The CDR3 region has the DNA TGTGCCAGCAGCTTATGGACAGGGGGGAGAGAGACCCAGTACTTC. Its protein product is CASSLWTGGRETQYF.

The genes are TRBV5-6 and TRBJ1-5, with a possible D match to TRBD1 (6 bases). CDR3 size: 15 residues. Germline CDR1 SGHDT, CDR2 YYEEEE. Trimming left V 3 bases short and J 5 bases short, with 15 bases between. CDR3 sequence (DNA): TGTGCCAGCAGCTCGACGGACAGCCTATATCAGCCCCAGCATTTT. Amino acid sequence: CASSSTDSLYQPQHF.

The chain has TRBV19 and TRBJ1-6; TRBD1 aligns across 10 bases. Germline lookup yields CDR1 LNHDA and CDR2 SQIVND (reference sequence). The CDR3 length is 14 residues. V gave up 5 bases and J gave up 7 bases; unmatched junction bases: 2. CDR3 protein: CASSGGQGNSPLHF. DNA for the CDR3: TGTGCCAGTAGTGGGGGACAGGGGAATTCACCCCTCCACTTT.

The rearrangement links TRBV4-1 to TRBJ2-7, with 7 bases fitting TRBD1. This CDR3 comprises 14 residues. Germline values: CDR1 MGHRA, CDR2 YSYEKL. V dropped 4 bases and J dropped 2; count of bases not matched to a gene: 5. The CDR3, as DNA: TGCGCCAGCAGCCTAGGACAGGCCACCTACGAGCAGTACTTC. This codes for CASSLGQATYEQYF.

The V call is TRBV18, the J call TRBJ2-3; perhaps TRBD1 as D (6 bases). Germline values: CDR1 KGHSH, CDR2 LQKENI. The CDR3 is 15 amino acids. The V end was cut by 3 bases, the J end by 1 base, with 11 bases between. The CDR3 reads CASSPYSGGTDTQYF. DNA of the CDR3: TGTGCCAGCTCACCCTACTCAGGGGGCACAGATACGCAGTATTTT.

The V gene is TRBV14, the J gene TRBJ2-3; unclear D gene. Germline V gives CDR1 SGHDN, CDR2 FVKESK. The CDR3 length is 15 residues. Trimming shortened V by 2 bases and J by 0 bases, and 9 bases separated the two germline ends. The CDR3 DNA follows: TGTGCCAGCAGCCAATACATCGCAAGCACAGATACGCAGTATTTT. Protein: CASSQYIASTDTQYF.

The J gene is TRBJ2-2, the V gene TRBV29-1, with 14 nucleotides matching TRBD2. Germline CDR1 reads SQVTM; CDR2 reads ANQGSEA. Trimming took 3 bases from V and 0 from J; bases not matched to a gene: 12. There are 20 residues in the CDR3. The CDR3 nucleotides are TGCAGCGTTGATGCGGGGGCAGGACTAGCGGGGGGCTCGAACACCGGGGAGCTGTTTTTT. Its protein is CSVDAGAGLAGGSNTGELFF.

This clone was seen just once. The CDR3 DNA follows: TGTGCCAGCAGAAACCGCCAACGCTCCCGGGACATTGTATACGGCTACACCTTC. It encodes CASRNRQRSRDIVYGYTF. The genes are TRBV21-1 and TRBJ1-2; TRBD1, the table's D call, lacks a check against the DNA. TRBV21-1 is a documented pseudogene. This CDR3 spans 18 amino acids.

The chain carries TRBV4-2 and TRBJ2-2, with 11 bases that match TRBD2. Germline lookup yields CDR1 LGHNA and CDR2 YNFKEQ. This CDR3 has 15 amino acids. With 3 bases clipped from V and 5 bases from J, the junction kept 2 bases outside the gene matches. The CDR3 sequence: CASSHLAGGTGELFF. For the CDR3, the DNA is TGTGCCAGCAGCCATTTAGCGGGGGGGACCGGGGAGCTGTTTTTT.

The V and J genes are TRBV13 and TRBJ1-1; 9 nucleotides match TRBD1. Germline V gene data show CDR1 as PRHDT and CDR2 as FYEKMQ (reference sequence). V trimming: 5 bases; J trimming: 0 bases; junction bases outside the gene matches: 4. The CDR3 has 15 amino acids. The CDR3 bases are TGTGCCAGCAGCACCTACAGGGGGCTGAACACTGAAGCTTTCTTT. This encodes CASSTYRGLNTEAFF.

This rearrangement joins TRBV9 to TRBJ1-6; no clear D gene. Germline CDR1 and CDR2: SGDLS and YYNGEE. The germline V and J ends were trimmed by 0 bases and 0 bases, with 10 bases remaining between them. The CDR3 consists of 17 residues. The CDR3 DNA reads TGTGCCAGCAGCGTAGGAGGTCTGGGCTCCTATAATTCACCCCTCCACTTT. Its protein is CASSVGGLGSYNSPLHF.

The chain employs TRBV2 and TRBJ2-2; D ambiguous. Per the germline V gene, CDR1 is SNHLY and CDR2 is FYNNEI. This CDR3 is built from 17 residues. V dropped 2 bases and J dropped 3 bases, with 16 bases sitting between them. The CDR3 here is CASSERVGQRYTGELFF. The CDR3, as DNA: TGTGCCAGCAGTGAACGAGTTGGTCAGCGTTACACCGGGGAGCTGTTTTTT.

V and J are TRBV29-1 and TRBJ2-3; D not resolved. Trimming shortened V by 0 bases and J by 0 bases, and 13 bases separated the two germline ends. CDR1 is SQVTM, CDR2 ANQGSEA, per germline. This CDR3 comprises 16 residues. The CDR3 region has the DNA TGCAGCGTTGAAGATCGGCTGAGGTGGAGCACAGATACGCAGTATTTT. It is translated as CSVEDRLRWSTDTQYF.

The chain links TRBV14 to TRBJ2-2, with TRBD1 as a possible D gene (5 bases). Per germline, CDR1 SGHDN and CDR2 FVKESK. The CDR3 runs 15 residues. Trimming shortened V by 4 bases and J by 1 base, and 10 bases separated the two germline ends. The CDR3 spells CASSPGMMNTGELFF. DNA of the CDR3: TGTGCCAGCAGCCCAGGGATGATGAACACCGGGGAGCTGTTTTTT.